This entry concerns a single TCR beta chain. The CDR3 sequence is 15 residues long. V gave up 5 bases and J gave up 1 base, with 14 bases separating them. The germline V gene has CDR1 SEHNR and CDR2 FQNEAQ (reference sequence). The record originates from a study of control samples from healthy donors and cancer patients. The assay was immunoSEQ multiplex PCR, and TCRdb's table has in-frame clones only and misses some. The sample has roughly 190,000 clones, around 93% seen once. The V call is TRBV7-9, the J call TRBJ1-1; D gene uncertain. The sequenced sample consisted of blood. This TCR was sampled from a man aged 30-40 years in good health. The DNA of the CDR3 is TGTGCCAGCAGCCCCCGCTTGGGGAAGAACACTGAAGCTTTCTTT. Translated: CASSPRLGKNTEAFF.